The clone carrying this TCR beta chain was detected only once. Its antigen is undetermined. This sample stems from a study of Tregs in tolerant kidney transplant recipients. TCRdb keeps only in-frame clones here, not all; method: immunoSEQ multiplex PCR. The data show over 50,000 clones, 83% seen once. Trimming cost V 2 bases and J 2 bases, with 16 bases left between them. CDR3 length: 16 residues. The germline V gene has CDR1 GTSNPN and CDR2 SVGIG (reference sequence). Overall study findings and caveats: The most relevant donor-specific Treg TCRbeta repertoire apparently came from expansion with activated donor B cells. Findings come from small patient numbers and require larger validation. Biological reproducibility was not directly addressed in this study.

The TCR was taken from a human donor in good health. Sequenced sample: CD4+ T cells from blood. The V call is TRBV30, the J call TRBJ1-5; no firm D call. CDR3 residues: CAWSQSTVAGNQPQHF. The CDR3 DNA sequence: TGTGCCTGGAGTCAATCTACAGTAGCGGGCAATCAGCCCCAGCATTTT.